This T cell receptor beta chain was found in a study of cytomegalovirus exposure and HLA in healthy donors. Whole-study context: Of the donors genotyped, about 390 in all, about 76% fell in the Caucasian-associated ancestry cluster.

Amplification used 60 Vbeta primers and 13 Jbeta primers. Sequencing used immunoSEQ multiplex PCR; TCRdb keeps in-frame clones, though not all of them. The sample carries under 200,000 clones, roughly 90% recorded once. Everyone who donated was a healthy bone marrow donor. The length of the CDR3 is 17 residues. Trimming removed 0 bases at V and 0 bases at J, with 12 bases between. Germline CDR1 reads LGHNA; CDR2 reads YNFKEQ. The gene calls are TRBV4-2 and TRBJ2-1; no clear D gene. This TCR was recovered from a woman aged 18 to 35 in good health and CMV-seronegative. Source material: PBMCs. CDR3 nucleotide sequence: TGTGCCAGCAGCCAAGATCGGTCTCCTAGCTCCTACAATGAGCAGTTCTTC. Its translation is CASSQDRSPSSYNEQFF.